The TCR beta chain under discussion was sequenced for a study of esophageal squamous cell carcinoma under preoperative chemotherapy. Study as a whole: TCR repertoires were profiled from both peripheral blood T cells and tumor-infiltrating lymphocytes.

This clonotype was seen ten or more times. What it recognizes is unknown. Time point denoted: after preoperative PTX-NDP chemotherapy. Before surgery, patients were given preoperative paclitaxel-nedaplatin chemotherapy. TCRdb passed the PCR reads through MiXCR, listing each CDR3 protein once. The data show 9,000 to 9,500 distinct CDR3 sequences, approximately 50% seen once. Findings and caveats of the study: Peripheral T cells migrating into the tumor appeared to partly supply post-treatment tumor-infiltrating lymphocytes. Abundant clones tended to shrink rather than expand after paclitaxel-nedaplatin.

Germline CDR1 SGHTA, CDR2 FQGNSA. The CDR3 spans 14 residues. V was shortened by 1 base and J by 13 bases, with 17 bases between the two germline ends. V and J are TRBV7-2 and TRBJ2-1; a weak D match, TRBD1 (6 bases). The specimen was collected from a patient given preoperative chemotherapy. The receptor was isolated from a human donor with esophageal squamous cell carcinoma. The donor label of this sample is uncertain. CDR3 loop: CASSLDRAQETQFF. DNA for the CDR3: TGTGCCAGCAGCTTAGACAGGGCTCAAGAGACCCAGTTCTTC.